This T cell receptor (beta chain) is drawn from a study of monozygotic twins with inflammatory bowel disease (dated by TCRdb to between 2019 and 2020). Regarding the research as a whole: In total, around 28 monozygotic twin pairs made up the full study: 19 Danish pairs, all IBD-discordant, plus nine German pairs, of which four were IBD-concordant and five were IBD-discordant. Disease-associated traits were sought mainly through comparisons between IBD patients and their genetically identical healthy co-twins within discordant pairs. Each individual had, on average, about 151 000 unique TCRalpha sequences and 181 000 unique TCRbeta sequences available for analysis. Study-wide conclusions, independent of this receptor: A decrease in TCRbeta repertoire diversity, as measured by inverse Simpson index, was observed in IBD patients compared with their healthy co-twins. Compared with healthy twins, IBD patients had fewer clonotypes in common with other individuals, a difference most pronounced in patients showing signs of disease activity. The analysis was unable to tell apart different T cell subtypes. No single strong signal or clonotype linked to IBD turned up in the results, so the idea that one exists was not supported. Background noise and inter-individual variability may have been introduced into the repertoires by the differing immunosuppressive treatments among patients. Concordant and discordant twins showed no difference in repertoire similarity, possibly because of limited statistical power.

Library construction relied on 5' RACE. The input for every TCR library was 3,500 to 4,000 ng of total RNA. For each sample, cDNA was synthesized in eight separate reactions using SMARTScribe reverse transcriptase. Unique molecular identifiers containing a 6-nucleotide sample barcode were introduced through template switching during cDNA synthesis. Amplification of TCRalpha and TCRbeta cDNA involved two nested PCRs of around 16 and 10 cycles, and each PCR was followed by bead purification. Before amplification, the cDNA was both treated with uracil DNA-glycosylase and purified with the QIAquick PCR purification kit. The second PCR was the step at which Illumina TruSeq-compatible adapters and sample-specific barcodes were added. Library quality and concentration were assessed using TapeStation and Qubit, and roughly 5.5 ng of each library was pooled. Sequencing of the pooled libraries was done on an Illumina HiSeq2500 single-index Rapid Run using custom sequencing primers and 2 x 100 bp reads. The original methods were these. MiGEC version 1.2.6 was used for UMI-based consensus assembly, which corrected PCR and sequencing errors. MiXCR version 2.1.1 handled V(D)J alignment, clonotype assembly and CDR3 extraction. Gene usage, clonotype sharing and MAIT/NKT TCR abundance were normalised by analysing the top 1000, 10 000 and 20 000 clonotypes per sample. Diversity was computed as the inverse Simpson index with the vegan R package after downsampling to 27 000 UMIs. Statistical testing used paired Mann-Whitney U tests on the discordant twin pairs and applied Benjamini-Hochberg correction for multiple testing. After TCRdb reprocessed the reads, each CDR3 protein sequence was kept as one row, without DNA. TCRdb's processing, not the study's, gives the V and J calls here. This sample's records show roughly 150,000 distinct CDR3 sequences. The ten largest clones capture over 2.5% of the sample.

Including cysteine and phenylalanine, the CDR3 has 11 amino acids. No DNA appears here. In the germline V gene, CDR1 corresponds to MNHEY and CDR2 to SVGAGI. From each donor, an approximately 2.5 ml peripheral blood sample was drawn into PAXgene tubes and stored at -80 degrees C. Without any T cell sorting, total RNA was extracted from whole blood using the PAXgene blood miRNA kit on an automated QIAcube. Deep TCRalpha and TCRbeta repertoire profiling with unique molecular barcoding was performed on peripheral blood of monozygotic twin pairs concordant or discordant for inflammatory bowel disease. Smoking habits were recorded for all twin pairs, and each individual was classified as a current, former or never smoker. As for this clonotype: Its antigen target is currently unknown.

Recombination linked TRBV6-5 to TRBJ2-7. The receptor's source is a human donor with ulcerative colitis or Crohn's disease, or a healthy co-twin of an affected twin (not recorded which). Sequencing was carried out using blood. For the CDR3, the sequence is CASSAHYEQYF.